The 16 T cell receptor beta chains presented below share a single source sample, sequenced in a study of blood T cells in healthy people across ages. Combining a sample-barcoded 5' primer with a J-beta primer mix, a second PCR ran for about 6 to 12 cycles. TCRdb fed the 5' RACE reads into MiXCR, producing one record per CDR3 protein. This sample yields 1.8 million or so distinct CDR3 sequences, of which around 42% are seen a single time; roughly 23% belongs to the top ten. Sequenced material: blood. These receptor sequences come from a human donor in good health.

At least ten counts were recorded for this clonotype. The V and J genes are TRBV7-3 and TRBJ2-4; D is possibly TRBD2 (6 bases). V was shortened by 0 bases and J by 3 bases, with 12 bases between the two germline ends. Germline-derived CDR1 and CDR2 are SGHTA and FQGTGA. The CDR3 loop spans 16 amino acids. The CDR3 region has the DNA TGTGCCAGCAGCTTAACAGCGGGCTTCGGCAAAAACATTCAGTACTTC. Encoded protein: CASSLTAGFGKNIQYF.

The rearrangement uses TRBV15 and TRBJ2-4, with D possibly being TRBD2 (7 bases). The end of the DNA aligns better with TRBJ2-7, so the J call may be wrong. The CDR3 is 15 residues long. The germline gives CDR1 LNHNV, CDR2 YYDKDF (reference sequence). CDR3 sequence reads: CATSSRAGALNEQYF. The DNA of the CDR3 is TGTGCCACCAGCAGCCGTGCGGGGGCTCTAAACGAGCAGTACTTC.

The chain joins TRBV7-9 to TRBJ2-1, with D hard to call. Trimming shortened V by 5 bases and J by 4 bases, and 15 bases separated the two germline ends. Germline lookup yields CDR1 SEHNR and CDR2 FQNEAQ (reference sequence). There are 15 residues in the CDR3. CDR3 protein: CASSPSSQLYNEQFF. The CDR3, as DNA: TGTGCCAGCAGCCCCTCGAGCCAGCTTTACAATGAGCAGTTCTTC.

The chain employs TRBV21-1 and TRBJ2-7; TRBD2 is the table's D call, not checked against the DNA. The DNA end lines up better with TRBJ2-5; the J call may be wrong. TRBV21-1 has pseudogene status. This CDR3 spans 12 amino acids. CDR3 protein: CASSKRRKTQYF. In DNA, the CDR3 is TGTGCCAGCAGCAAAAGGAGGAAGACCCAGTACTTC.

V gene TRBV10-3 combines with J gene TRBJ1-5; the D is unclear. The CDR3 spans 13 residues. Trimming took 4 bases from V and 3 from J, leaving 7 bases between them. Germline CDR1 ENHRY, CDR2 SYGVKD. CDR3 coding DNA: TGTGCCATCAGTGGCATCTACAATCAGCCCCAGCATTTT. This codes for CAISGIYNQPQHF.

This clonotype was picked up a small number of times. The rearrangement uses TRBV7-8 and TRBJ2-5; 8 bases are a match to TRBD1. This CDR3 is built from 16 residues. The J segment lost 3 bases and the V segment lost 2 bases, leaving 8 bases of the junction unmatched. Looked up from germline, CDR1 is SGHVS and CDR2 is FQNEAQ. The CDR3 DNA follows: TGTGCCAGCAGCTTATATCCAGGGGGCTTGGAAGAGACCCAGTACTTC. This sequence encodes CASSLYPGGLEETQYF.

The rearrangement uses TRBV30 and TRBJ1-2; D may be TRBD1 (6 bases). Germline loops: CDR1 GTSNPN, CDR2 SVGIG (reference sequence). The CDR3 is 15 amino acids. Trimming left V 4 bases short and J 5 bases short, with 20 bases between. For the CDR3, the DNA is TGTGCCTGGACAGCCGACAGGATACCATCTTATGGCTACACCTTC. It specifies CAWTADRIPSYGYTF.

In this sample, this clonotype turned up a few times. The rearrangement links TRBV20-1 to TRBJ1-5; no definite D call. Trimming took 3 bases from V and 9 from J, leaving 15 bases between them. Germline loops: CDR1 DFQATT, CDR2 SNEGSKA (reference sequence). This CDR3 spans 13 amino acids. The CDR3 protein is CSASSLQARPQHF. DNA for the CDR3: TGCAGTGCTAGTAGTTTGCAGGCTCGGCCCCAGCATTTT.

Here the CDR3 reads CSVEVSVLGTDTQYF. For the CDR3, the DNA is TGCAGCGTTGAAGTGTCAGTATTAGGCACAGATACGCAGTATTTT. The chain combines TRBV29-1 with TRBJ2-3, with D hard to call. The germline V gene has CDR1 SQVTM and CDR2 ANQGSEA. V lost 1 base to trimming and J lost 1 base, with 12 bases between them. The CDR3 sequence is 15 residues long.

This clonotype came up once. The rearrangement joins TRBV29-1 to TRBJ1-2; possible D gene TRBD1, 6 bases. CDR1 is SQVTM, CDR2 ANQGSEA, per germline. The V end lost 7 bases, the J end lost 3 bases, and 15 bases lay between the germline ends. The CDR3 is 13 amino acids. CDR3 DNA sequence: TGCAGCGCCCGACGGGGGCCTTACTATGGCTACACCTTC. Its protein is CSARRGPYYGYTF.

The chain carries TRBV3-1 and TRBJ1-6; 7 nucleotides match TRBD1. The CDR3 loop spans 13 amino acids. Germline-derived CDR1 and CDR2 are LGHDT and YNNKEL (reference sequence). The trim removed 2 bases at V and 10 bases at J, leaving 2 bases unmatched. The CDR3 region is CASSQPRGSPLHF. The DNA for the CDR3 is TGTGCCAGCAGCCAACCCAGGGGGTCACCCCTCCACTTT.

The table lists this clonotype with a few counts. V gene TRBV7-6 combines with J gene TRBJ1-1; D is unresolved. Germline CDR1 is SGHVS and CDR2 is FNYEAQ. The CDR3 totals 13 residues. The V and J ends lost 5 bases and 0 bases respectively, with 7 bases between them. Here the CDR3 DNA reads TGTGCCAGCAGCGAAGAACTGAACACTGAAGCTTTCTTT. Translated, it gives CASSEELNTEAFF. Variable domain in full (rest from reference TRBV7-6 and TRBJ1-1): GAGVSQSPRYKVTKRGQDVALRCDPISGHVSLYWYRQALGQGPEFLTYFNYEAQQDKSGLPNDRFSAERPEGSISTLTIQRTEQRDSAMYRCASSEELNTEAFFGQGTRLTVV.

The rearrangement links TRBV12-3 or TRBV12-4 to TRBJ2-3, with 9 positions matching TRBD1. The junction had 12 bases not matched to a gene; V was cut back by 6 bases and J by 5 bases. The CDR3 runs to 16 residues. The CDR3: CASRQQGAYGGDTQYF. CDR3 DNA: TGTGCCAGCAGACAACAGGGGGCTTACGGGGGAGATACGCAGTATTTT.

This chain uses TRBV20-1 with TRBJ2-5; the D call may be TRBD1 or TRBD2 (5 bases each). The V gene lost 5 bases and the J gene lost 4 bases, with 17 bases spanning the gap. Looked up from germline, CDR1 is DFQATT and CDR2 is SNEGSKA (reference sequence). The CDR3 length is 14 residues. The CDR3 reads CSALRDLRSETQYF. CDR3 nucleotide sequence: TGCAGTGCTCTACGGGACCTAAGATCAGAGACCCAGTACTTC.

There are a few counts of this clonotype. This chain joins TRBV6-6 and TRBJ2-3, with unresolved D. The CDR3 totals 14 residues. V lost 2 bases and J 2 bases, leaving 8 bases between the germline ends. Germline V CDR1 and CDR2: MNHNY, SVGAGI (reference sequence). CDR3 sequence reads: CASSYPPITDTQYF. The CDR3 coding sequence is TGTGCCAGCAGTTACCCCCCTATCACAGATACGCAGTATTTT.

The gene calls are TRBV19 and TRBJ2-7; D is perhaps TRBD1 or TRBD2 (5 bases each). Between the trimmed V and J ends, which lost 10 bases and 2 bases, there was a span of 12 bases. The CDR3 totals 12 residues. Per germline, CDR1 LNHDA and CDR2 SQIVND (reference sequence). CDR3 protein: CATRGPAYEQYF. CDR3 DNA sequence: TGTGCCACACGGGGACCTGCCTACGAGCAGTACTTC.